Listed here are 9 T cell receptor beta chains from one sample, sequenced in a study of control samples from healthy donors and cancer patients. The method was immunoSEQ multiplex PCR; TCRdb's version includes in-frame clones alone and lacks a portion of them. This sample has about 150,000 clones, with approximately 91% found just once. Sequencing was done on a sample of blood. These receptors originate from a middle-aged woman in good health.

V and J are TRBV11-1 and TRBJ2-3; D gene uncertain. V was trimmed by 2 bases and J by 3 bases, leaving 9 bases between them. The CDR3 sequence is 14 residues long. CDR1 and CDR2 (germline): SGHAT, FQDESV (reference sequence). The CDR3 nucleotides read TGTGCCAGCAGCTTATCTCCTACTACAGATACGCAGTATTTT. This translates into CASSLSPTTDTQYF.

This rearrangement joins TRBV2 to TRBJ1-2; no firm D call. Germline V gene sequence: CDR1 SNHLY, CDR2 FYNNEI. With 6 bases removed from V and 4 bases from J, the gap between germline ends came to 24 bases. The CDR3 loop spans 17 amino acids. The DNA of the CDR3 is TGTGCCAGCAGAGATTTCGGGGAGGAATGGGCAATCTATGGCTACACCTTC. Its translation: CASRDFGEEWAIYGYTF.

The chain carries TRBV2 and TRBJ1-6; TRBD1 aligns across 8 bases. From germline, CDR1 is SNHLY and CDR2 FYNNEI. Trimming removed 5 bases from V and 0 bases from J; junction bases left unmatched: 3. This CDR3 has 16 amino acids. Written as DNA, the CDR3 is TGTGCCAGCAGTTCCGACAGGGGCTCCTATAATTCACCCCTCCACTTT. Encoded protein: CASSSDRGSYNSPLHF.

This chain joins TRBV5-1 and TRBJ1-2, with TRBD1 identical over 7 bases. This CDR3 is 14 amino acids long. V lost 1 base and J lost 5; bases outside the gene matches: 5. Germline V gene data show CDR1 as SGHRS and CDR2 as YFSETQ. CDR3 bases: TGCGCCAGCAGCTTGCAGGGACAGCCTTATGGCTACACCTTC. This encodes CASSLQGQPYGYTF.

This chain connects TRBV2 to TRBJ1-4, with a weak D call TRBD1 (6 bases). Trimming removed 8 bases at V and 8 bases at J, with 12 bases between. The CDR3 has 12 amino acids. Germline V gives CDR1 SNHLY, CDR2 FYNNEI. DNA of the CDR3: TGTGCCAGCCACGGGGGCGCCGAAAAACTGTTTTTT. Protein: CASHGGAEKLFF. The full variable domain, in which reference TRBV2 and TRBJ1-4 provide the parts outside the CDR3, is EPEVTQTPSHQVTQMGQEVILRCVPISNHLYFYWYRQILGQKVEFLVSFYNNEISEKSEIFDDQFSVERPDGSNFTLKIRSTKLEDSAMYFCASHGGAEKLFFGSGTQLSVL.

The rearrangement joins TRBV5-6 to TRBJ2-7; possible D gene TRBD1, 5 bases. Trimming removed 1 base from V and 4 bases from J, with 9 bases in between. CDR3 length equals 13 residues. Germline-derived CDR1 and CDR2 are SGHDT and YYEEEE. Here the CDR3 reads CASSLRQGYEQYF. DNA of the CDR3: TGTGCCAGCAGCTTGAGGCAGGGATACGAGCAGTACTTC.

The chain joins TRBV6-5 to TRBJ2-1; no reliable D call. Trimming pared 8 bases from V and 9 bases from J, leaving 14 bases between. The CDR3 consists of 12 residues. Germline V gene data show CDR1 as MNHEY and CDR2 as SVGAGI. The CDR3 sequence is CASSKGLVEQFF. CDR3 sequence (DNA): TGTGCCAGCTCCAAAGGCCTAGTTGAGCAGTTCTTC.

This rearrangement joins TRBV15 to TRBJ1-5; D uncertain. Germline CDR1 is LNHNV and CDR2 is YYDKDF (reference sequence). The CDR3 covers 17 residues. V was clipped by 1 base and J by 4 bases, with 17 bases between them. The CDR3: CATSRGNRGNANQPQHF. The CDR3 DNA reads as TGTGCCACCAGCAGAGGGAATCGCGGGAATGCAAATCAGCCCCAGCATTTT.

J is TRBJ2-1 and V is TRBV6-5; D perhaps matches TRBD2 (6 bases). Deletions cut 4 bases from V and 4 bases from J, with 17 bases between. CDR3 length: 16 residues. The germline V gene has CDR1 MNHEY and CDR2 SVGAGI. CDR3 nucleotides: TGTGCCAGCAGTTCGGGACTTCGGGCCTTATACAATGAGCAGTTCTTC. Translating gives CASSSGLRALYNEQFF.